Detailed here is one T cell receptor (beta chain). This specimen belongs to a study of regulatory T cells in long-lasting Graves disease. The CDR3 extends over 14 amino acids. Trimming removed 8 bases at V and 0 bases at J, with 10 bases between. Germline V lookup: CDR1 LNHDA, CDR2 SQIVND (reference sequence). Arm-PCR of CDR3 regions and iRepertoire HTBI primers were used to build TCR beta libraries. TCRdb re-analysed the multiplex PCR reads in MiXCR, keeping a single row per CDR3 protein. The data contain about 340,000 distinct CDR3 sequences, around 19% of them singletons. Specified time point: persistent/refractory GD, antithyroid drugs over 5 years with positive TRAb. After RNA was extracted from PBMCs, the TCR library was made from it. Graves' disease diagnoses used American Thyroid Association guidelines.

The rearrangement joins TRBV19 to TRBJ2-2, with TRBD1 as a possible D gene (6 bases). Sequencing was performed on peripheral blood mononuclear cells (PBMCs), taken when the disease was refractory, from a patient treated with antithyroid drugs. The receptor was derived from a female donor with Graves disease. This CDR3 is CASWDTPNTGELFF. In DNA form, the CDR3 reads TGTGCCAGTTGGGACACCCCGAACACCGGGGAGCTGTTTTTT.